This T cell receptor (beta chain) was captured in a study of blood T cell repertoires in COVID-19. Looking at the study overall: From T cells, B-cell-depleted T cells, or PBMCs came the material, which was cDNA or gDNA.

As processed by the authors: Reference gene primers were amplified, and this amplification served to estimate nucleated cell counts. Here immunoSEQ multiplex PCR was the method, and the copy in TCRdb shows in-frame clones only, minus some. That table is the source of V, J and clone size, and D and trimming were worked out from the DNA. The sample carries 200,000 to 250,000 clones, roughly 86% recorded once. In germline, CDR1 is MNHNY, CDR2 SVGAGI (reference sequence). V was clipped by 0 bases and J by 1 base, with 6 bases between them. CDR3 length: 14 amino acids. Sequenced: peripheral blood. J is TRBJ2-5 and V is TRBV6-6; D is ambiguous. The TCR originated in a woman in her 40s with acute or convalescent COVID-19. The DNA for the CDR3 is TGTGCCAGCAGTTACTCGGCCCGCCAAGAGACCCAGTACTTC. Encoded protein: CASSYSARQETQYF.